The entry that follows covers one TCR beta chain sequence. Its antigen is unknown. The sample is drawn from a study of blood T cells in healthy people across ages. Regarding the study as a whole: The recorded TCR beta diversity per million T cells decreased in a roughly linear manner with age.

Trimming removed 4 bases from V and 7 bases from J, with 22 bases in between. Germline V gene lookup returns CDR1 SQVTM and CDR2 ANQGSEA. This CDR3 contains 16 residues. The use of a sample-barcoded 5' primer and a J-beta primer mix characterized a second PCR of about 7 to 12 cycles. Each CDR3 protein gets one entry after TCRdb re-called the 5' RACE reads with MiXCR. The sample includes 700,000 or so distinct CDR3 sequences, less than 45% of them seen just once. The sequence was collected from a man of 80 years or more in good health. Material for sequencing was blood. The V gene is TRBV29-1, the J gene TRBJ2-2; a possible D gene is TRBD2 (6 bases). The DNA of the CDR3 is TGCAGCGTTGGTATCGGGACTGGCGGTAATAGCGGGGAGCTGTTTTTT. Encoded protein: CSVGIGTGGNSGELFF.